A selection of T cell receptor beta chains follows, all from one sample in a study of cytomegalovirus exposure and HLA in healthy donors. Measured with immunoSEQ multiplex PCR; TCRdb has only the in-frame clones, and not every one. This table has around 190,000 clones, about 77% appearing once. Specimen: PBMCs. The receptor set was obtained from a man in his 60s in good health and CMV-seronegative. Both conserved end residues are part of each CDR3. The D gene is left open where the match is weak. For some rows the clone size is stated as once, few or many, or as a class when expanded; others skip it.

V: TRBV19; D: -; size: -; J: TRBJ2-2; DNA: TGTGCCAGTAGTATAGATCCAAACACCGGGGAGCTGTTTTTT; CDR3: CASSIDPNTGELFF
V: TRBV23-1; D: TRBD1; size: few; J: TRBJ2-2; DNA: TGCGCCGACCGGACAGGAAACACCGGGGAGCTGTTTTTT; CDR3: CADRTGNTGELFF
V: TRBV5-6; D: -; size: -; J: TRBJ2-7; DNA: TGTGCCAGCAGCTTGTTGGCGGACGAGCAGTACTTC; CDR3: CASSLLADEQYF
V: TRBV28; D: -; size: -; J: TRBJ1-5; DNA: TGTGCCAGCGCAGCCGGGGGAGCGGGCAATCAGCCCCAGCATTTT; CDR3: CASAAGGAGNQPQHF
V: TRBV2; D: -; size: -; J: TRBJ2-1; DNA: TGTGCCAGCAGCCAGACTAGGAGCTCCTACAATGAGCAGTTCTTC; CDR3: CASSQTRSSYNEQFF
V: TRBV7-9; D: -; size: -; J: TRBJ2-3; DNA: TGTGCCAGCAGCCCGGGGGCAGATACGCAGTATTTT; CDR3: CASSPGADTQYF
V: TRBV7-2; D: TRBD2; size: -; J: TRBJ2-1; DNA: TGTGCCAGCAGCTTGAACAGACGGACTAGCGGATACTACAATGAGCAGTTCTTC; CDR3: CASSLNRRTSGYYNEQFF
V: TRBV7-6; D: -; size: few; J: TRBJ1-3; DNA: TGTGCCAGCAGTAAGGGGGACGGAAACACCATATATTTT; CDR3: CASSKGDGNTIYF
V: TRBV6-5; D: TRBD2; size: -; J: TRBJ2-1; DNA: TGTGCCAGCAGTTACGGCGGGAGCTCCTACAATGAGCAGTTCTTC; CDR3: CASSYGGSSYNEQFF
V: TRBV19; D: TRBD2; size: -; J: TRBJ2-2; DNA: TGTGCCAGTAGTACGGGACTAGCGGGAGCCGGGGAGCTGTTTTTT; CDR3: CASSTGLAGAGELFF
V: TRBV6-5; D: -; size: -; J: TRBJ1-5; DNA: TGTGCCAGCAGTGTGCAAGGGCCGGGACAGCCCCAGCATTTT; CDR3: CASSVQGPGQPQHF
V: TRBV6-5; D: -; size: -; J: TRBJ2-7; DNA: TGTGCCAGCAGTTACGGCGGGTCAATGGCCTACGAGCAGTACTTC; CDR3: CASSYGGSMAYEQYF
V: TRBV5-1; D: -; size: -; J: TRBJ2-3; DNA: TGCGCCAGCAGTACAACAAGCACAGATACGCAGTATTTT; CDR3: CASSTTSTDTQYF
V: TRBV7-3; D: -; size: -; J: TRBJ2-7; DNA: TGTGCCAGCAGCTTATCCGCTAGTGGCGAGCAGTACTTC; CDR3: CASSLSASGEQYF
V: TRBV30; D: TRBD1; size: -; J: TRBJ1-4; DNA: TGTGCCTGGAGTTACAGGGGGAATGAAAAACTGTTTTTT; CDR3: CAWSYRGNEKLFF
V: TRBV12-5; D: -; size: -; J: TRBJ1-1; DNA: TGTGCTAGTGGTTTGAACATTCTGAACACTGAAGCTTTCTTT; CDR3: CASGLNILNTEAFF
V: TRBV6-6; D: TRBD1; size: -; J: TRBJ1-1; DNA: TGTGCCAGCTTAGGACAGGGGGCGTTGAACACTGAAGCTTTCTTT; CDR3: CASLGQGALNTEAFF
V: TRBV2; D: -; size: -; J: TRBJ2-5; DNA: TGTGCCAGCAGTGGACTCCAAGAGACCCAGTACTTC; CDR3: CASSGLQETQYF
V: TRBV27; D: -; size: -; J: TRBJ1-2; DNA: TGTGCCAGCAGTCACTATGCCCGGGGGGACGGCTACACCTTC; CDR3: CASSHYARGDGYTF
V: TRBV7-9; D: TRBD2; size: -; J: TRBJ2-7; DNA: TGTGCCAGCAGCTTAGCGACTAGCGGGAGTTACGAGCAGTACTTC; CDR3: CASSLATSGSYEQYF
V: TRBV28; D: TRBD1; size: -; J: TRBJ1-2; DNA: TGTGCCAGCAGCTGGGACAGAAACTATGGCTACACCTTC; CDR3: CASSWDRNYGYTF
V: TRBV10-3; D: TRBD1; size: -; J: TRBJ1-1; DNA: TGTGCCATCAGTGAAGGCAGGGGGCCGTACACTGAAGCTTTCTTT; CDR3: CAISEGRGPYTEAFF
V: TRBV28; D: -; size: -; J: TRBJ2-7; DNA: TGTGCCAGCAGTCCCCCCCAGGGACATATCTCCTACGAGCAGTACTTC; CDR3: CASSPPQGHISYEQYF
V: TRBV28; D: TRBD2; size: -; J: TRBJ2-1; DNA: TGTGCCACCAGGGAACTAGCGGGAGAGCAGTTCTTC; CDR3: CATRELAGEQFF
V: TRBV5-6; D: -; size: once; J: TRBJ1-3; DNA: TGTGCCAGCAGCTTGGACAGAGTGGGAAACACCATATATTTT; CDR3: CASSLDRVGNTIYF
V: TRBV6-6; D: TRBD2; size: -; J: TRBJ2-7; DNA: TGTGCCAGCAGTTCTAGCGGGCCCTACGAGCAGTACTTC; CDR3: CASSSSGPYEQYF
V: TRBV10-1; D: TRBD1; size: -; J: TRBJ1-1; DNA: TGCGCCAGCAGTGATCCGGGACAGGGGAACACTGAAGCTTTCTTT; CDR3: CASSDPGQGNTEAFF
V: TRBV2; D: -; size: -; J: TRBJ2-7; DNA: TGTGCCAGCAGAGCCTATAACCTCGACATCTACGAGCAGTACTTC; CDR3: CASRAYNLDIYEQYF
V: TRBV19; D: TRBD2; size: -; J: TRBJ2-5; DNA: TGTGCCAGTAGTATAGCGGGGGGTATTGAGACCCAGTACTTC; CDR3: CASSIAGGIETQYF
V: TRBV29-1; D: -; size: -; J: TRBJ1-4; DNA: TGCAGCGTAGGGACAAGTAATGAAAAACTGTTTTTT; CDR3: CSVGTSNEKLFF
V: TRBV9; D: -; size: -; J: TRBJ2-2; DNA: TGTGCCAGCAGCGGGACTCTAACGAACACCGGGGAGCTGTTTTTT; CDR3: CASSGTLTNTGELFF
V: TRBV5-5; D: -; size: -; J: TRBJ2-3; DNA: TGTGCCAGCAGCCAAAACAGAGATACGCAGTATTTT; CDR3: CASSQNRDTQYF
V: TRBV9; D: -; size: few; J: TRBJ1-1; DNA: TGTGCCAGCAGCGTTACAGGAAGGGGGAACACTGAAGCTTTCTTT; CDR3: CASSVTGRGNTEAFF
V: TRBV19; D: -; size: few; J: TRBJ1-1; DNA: TGTGCCAGTAGTATAAACAGGGACACTGAAGCTTTCTTT; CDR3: CASSINRDTEAFF
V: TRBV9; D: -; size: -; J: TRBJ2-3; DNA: TGTGCCAGCAGCGTAGTCGCACAGGGAACGGGTACGCAGTATTTT; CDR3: CASSVVAQGTGTQYF
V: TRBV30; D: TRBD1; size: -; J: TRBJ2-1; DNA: TGTGCCTGGAGCCGGGACAGGGCTAGTTCTTCGGACAATGAGCAGTTCTTC; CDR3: CAWSRDRASSSDNEQFF
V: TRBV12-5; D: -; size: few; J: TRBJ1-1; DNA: TGTGCTAGTGGTACCGTAGGGACACCCGTGACTGAAGCTTTCTTT; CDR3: CASGTVGTPVTEAFF
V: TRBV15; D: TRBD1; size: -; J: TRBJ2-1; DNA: TGTGCCACCAGCAGAGGGACAGGGCGCAATGAGCAGTTCTTC; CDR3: CATSRGTGRNEQFF
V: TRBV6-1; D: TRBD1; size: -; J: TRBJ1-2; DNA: TGTGCCAGCAGTGGTGGCGACAGGGGGCACGGCTACACCTTC; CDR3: CASSGGDRGHGYTF
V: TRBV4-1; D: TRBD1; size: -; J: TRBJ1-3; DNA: TGCGCCAGCAGCTTAGATTGGAGACAGGGGGGAAACACCATATATTTT; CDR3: CASSLDWRQGGNTIYF
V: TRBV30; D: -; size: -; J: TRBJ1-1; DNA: TGTGCCTGGACCCGACAGAGCAACACTGAAGCTTTCTTT; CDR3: CAWTRQSNTEAFF
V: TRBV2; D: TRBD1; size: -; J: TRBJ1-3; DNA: TGTGCCAGCAGTGACCCGGGACAGGGAAGTGGAAACACCATATATTTT; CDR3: CASSDPGQGSGNTIYF
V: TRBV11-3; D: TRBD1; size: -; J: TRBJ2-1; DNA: TGTGCCAGCAGCTTGGGACAGGGTTCCTACAATGAGCAGTTCTTC; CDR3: CASSLGQGSYNEQFF
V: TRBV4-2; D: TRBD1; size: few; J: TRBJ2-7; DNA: TGTGCCAGCAGCGCCGCGGACAGGGGCCGCGAGCAGTACTTC; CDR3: CASSAADRGREQYF
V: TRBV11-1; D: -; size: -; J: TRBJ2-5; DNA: TGTGCCAGCAGCTTAGCGTGGCGGCAACAAGAGACCCAGTACTTC; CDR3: CASSLAWRQQETQYF
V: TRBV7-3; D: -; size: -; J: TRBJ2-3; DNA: TGTGCCAGCAAATTGAGGGAGACAGATACGCAGTATTTT; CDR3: CASKLRETDTQYF
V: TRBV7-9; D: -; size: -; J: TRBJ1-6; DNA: TGTGCCAGCAGCCCTACGACCGCAGGGAATTCACCCCTCCACTTT; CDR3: CASSPTTAGNSPLHF
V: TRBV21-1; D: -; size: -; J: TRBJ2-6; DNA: TGTGCCAGCAGCAAATTGGGCAGAGAAAAGTCTGGGGCCAACGTCCTGACTTTC; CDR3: CASSKLGREKSGANVLTF
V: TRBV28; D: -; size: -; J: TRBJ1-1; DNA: TGTGCCAGCAGTTTCTCCCTGCTAGAAGCTTTCTTT; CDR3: CASSFSLLEAFF
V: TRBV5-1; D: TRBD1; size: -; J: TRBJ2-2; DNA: TGCGCCAGCAGCCTCGGACAGGGCCGGGACACCGGGGAGCTGTTTTTT; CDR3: CASSLGQGRDTGELFF
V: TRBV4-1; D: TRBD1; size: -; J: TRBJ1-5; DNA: TGCGCCAGCAGCCAACCAACAGGGACAGGCCAGAATCAGCCCCAGCATTTT; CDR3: CASSQPTGTGQNQPQHF
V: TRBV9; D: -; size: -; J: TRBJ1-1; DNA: TGTGCCAGCAGCGTAGCGGGGGAGGGATCTGAAGCTTTCTTT; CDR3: CASSVAGEGSEAFF